This T cell receptor (beta chain) derives from a study of cytomegalovirus exposure and HLA in healthy donors. General observations from the study: Accurate prediction of most subjects' HLA-A and HLA-B alleles from TCR beta sequences was reported.

PCR used 60 Vbeta primers and 13 Jbeta primers. Clones were read by immunoSEQ multiplex PCR, and TCRdb kept only the in-frame ones, dropping some. The sample records some 65,000 clones, almost 80% being singletons. Regarding this clone: Its specificity is not known.

Germline loops: CDR1 GTSNPN, CDR2 SVGIG (reference sequence). V lost 3 bases to trimming and J lost 10 bases; unmatched junction nucleotides: 5. The CDR3 runs 12 residues. Material for sequencing was PBMCs. The rearrangement joins TRBV30 to TRBJ1-4; 7 nucleotides line up with TRBD1. This sequence was found in a girl aged 5 to 17 in good health and CMV-seropositive. CDR3 loop: CAWSVRQGKLFF. In DNA, the CDR3 is TGTGCCTGGAGCGTCCGACAGGGAAAACTGTTTTTT.